The sequence of this T cell receptor (beta chain) was determined in a study of blood T cell repertoires in COVID-19. The study recruited people aged about 18 to 89 years across some 23 US areas. V was cut by 7 bases and J by 0 bases, with 7 bases left in between. CDR1 is SQVTM and CDR2 is ANQGSEA in the germline V gene. The CDR3 sequence is 12 residues long. Profiling relied on immunoSEQ multiplex PCR, and the TCRdb table lists in-frame clones only, not all of them. In the table there are 180,000 or so clones, approximately 83% of which are singletons. The sequencing sample was made of PBMCs or T cells enriched from blood (not recorded which). This receptor was identified in a man aged 40-50 years who had recovered from COVID-19. The genes are TRBV29-1 and TRBJ1-3; no definite D call. This CDR3 is CSAGHSGNTIYF. For the CDR3, the DNA is TGCAGCGCGGGCCACTCTGGAAACACCATATATTTT.